This is a list of T cell receptor beta chains from one sample in a study of T cells after yellow fever vaccination. MiXCR, run by TCRdb on the 5' RACE reads, gives a single entry per CDR3 protein. The sample holds approximately 85,000 distinct CDR3 sequences; approximately 12% are singletons and the top ten take under 30%. The sequences come from CD8+ T cells not binding an NS4B(214-222) dextramer, sorted from PBMCs, collected less than 25 days after the first yellow fever vaccination. These receptors were taken from a man between 18 and 29 years old who received the YFV17D yellow fever vaccine. Both conserved end residues are trimmed from each CDR3. Each record gives: J gene, V gene, CDR3 protein.

>TRBJ1-5|TRBV4-1
ASSRSGEDNQPQH
>TRBJ2-2|TRBV11-3
ASSPLGQGAGELF
>TRBJ1-2|TRBV20-1
SARRGDVAGYT
>TRBJ2-2|TRBV11-2
ASSLEQGPTGELF
>TRBJ2-5|TRBV15
ATSREGQAPFQETQY
>TRBJ1-1|TRBV7-9
ASSPLDREPEAF
>TRBJ2-2|TRBV4-1
ASSQGLGGELF
>TRBJ1-5|TRBV10-3
AISDPVVQPSNQPQH
>TRBJ2-3|TRBV4-1
ASSPRTGSDTQY
>TRBJ1-3|TRBV9
ASSEEVFSGNTIY